The present T cell receptor (beta chain) was sequenced within a study of blood T cell repertoires in COVID-19. In the study overall: Samples came from the United States, Italy and Spain, spanning acute and convalescent COVID-19. Nucleic acid was either cDNA or gDNA, and it came from T cells, B-cell-depleted T cells, or PBMCs.

Recruitment covered roughly 24 US areas and drew participants whose ages spanned roughly 18 to 90 years. V lost 2 bases and J lost 2; bases outside the gene matches: 3. The CDR3 length is 15 residues. CDR1 SGHVS and CDR2 FQNEAQ come from the germline V gene. Authors' processing steps: Reference gene primer amplification in the assay estimated nucleated cell counts. Sequencing was performed with immunoSEQ multiplex PCR; in TCRdb, only in-frame clones are kept and a portion is missing. Clone size and V and J calls were adopted from that table, with D and trimming inferred from the DNA. This sample has about 400,000 clones, with approximately 87% found just once.

Sequenced material: PBMCs or T cells enriched from blood (not recorded which). The receptor's source is a woman aged 50 to 60 who had recovered from COVID-19. The V call is TRBV7-8, the J call TRBJ2-7; 10 bases align to TRBD2. In nucleotides, the CDR3 is TGTGCCAGCAGCTTACGGCTAGCGGGGGCCTACGAGCAGTACTTC. It translates to CASSLRLAGAYEQYF.